The 18 T cell receptor beta chains in this list originate from one sample, sequenced in a study of T-cell reconstitution after alpha-beta-depleted transplantation in children. Preparation of the TCRbeta library used unique molecular identifiers. TCRdb ran MiXCR on the PCR reads and lists one entry per CDR3 protein. The profile shows approximately 510,000 distinct CDR3 sequences, about 16% of them singletons. The sample consisted of PBMCs from the stem cell graft donor, taken from the stem cell graft. These receptors all stem from a human donor who donated a stem cell graft to a child with acute lymphoblastic leukemia.

This clonotype was counted a few times. The V and J genes are TRBV7-3 and TRBJ2-5; TRBD2 matches 10 bases. Germline V gene lookup returns CDR1 SGHTA and CDR2 FQGTGA. V lost 5 bases and J lost 5; bases outside the gene matches: 8. This CDR3 spans 15 amino acids. CDR3 nucleotides: TGTGCCAGCAGCAAGACTAGCGGGTCAATGGAGACCCAGTACTTC. Amino acids: CASSKTSGSMETQYF.

The table lists this clonotype with a few counts. The V call is TRBV21-1, the J call TRBJ2-7; TRBD2, the table's D call, was not compared with the DNA. TRBV21-1 is a documented pseudogene. This CDR3 comprises 13 residues. For the CDR3, the DNA is TGTGCCAGCAGGGCGGAGGGTACCTACGAGCAGTACTTC. It specifies CASRAEGTYEQYF.

The J gene is TRBJ2-7, the V gene TRBV7-9; 10 bases are a match to TRBD2. Per the germline V gene, CDR1 is SEHNR and CDR2 is FQNEAQ (reference sequence). Unmatched junction bases numbered 10, after V lost 5 bases and J lost 0 bases. CDR3 length equals 17 residues. The CDR3 is CASSQRLAGISSYEQYF. CDR3 nucleotide sequence: TGTGCCAGCAGCCAAAGACTAGCGGGTATAAGCTCCTACGAGCAGTACTTC.

In this sample, this clonotype turned up a few times. The gene calls are TRBV30 and TRBJ1-1; possibly TRBD1 for D (6 bases). Per the germline V gene, CDR1 is GTSNPN and CDR2 is SVGIG (reference sequence). Trimming left V 4 bases short and J 8 bases short, with 11 bases between. This CDR3 comprises 11 residues. The CDR3 region is CAWTYTGEAFF. CDR3 nucleotides: TGTGCCTGGACCTATACAGGGGAAGCTTTCTTT.

This clonotype was counted between two and nine times. The chain combines TRBV12-3 or TRBV12-4 with TRBJ1-5; D is possibly TRBD1 (6 bases). The CDR3 covers 13 residues. The germline V and J ends were trimmed by 4 bases and 6 bases, with 10 bases remaining between them. This chain's CDR3 is CASSWGHPQPQHF. CDR3 nucleotide sequence: TGTGCCAGCAGTTGGGGACATCCTCAGCCCCAGCATTTT.

J is TRBJ2-3 and V is TRBV18; tentative D call: TRBD1 (6 bases). Germline V lookup: CDR1 KGHSH, CDR2 LQKENI. This CDR3 contains 15 residues. With 2 bases removed from V and 4 bases from J, the gap between germline ends came to 13 bases. The CDR3 here is CASSPVAGDPDTQYF. The CDR3 bases are TGTGCCAGCTCACCAGTGGCAGGGGACCCAGATACGCAGTATTTT.

The V call is TRBV20-1, the J call TRBJ1-2, with D uncertain. The germline CDR1 and CDR2 sequences are DFQATT and SNEGSKA (reference sequence). The ends were cut back, 0 bases at V and 8 bases at J, with 16 bases in the middle. The CDR3 sequence is 14 residues long. The CDR3: CSARDIKGSFGYTF. CDR3 in DNA: TGCAGTGCTAGAGATATTAAGGGATCCTTCGGCTACACCTTC.

A few counts support this clonotype. The chain is built from TRBV21-1 and TRBJ2-5; the table's D call, TRBD1, has no DNA check behind it. TRBV21-1 is designated a pseudogene. CDR3 length equals 18 residues. In DNA form, the CDR3 reads TGTGCCAGCAGCAAACGGGGAAGGGAGCTATGCCCCCAAGAGACCCAGTACTTC. Its translation: CASSKRGRELCPQETQYF.

With regard to this clonotype: Its ends do not fully match the called genes, so a read error is possible. This chain joins TRBV27 and TRBJ1-5; D uncertain. The CDR3 totals 15 residues. Germline CDR1 reads MNHEY; CDR2 reads SMNVEV (reference sequence). The CDR3 sequence: CASGLRSSSNQPQHF. CDR3 in DNA: TGTGCCAGCGGTTTAAGATCCAGCTCCAATCAGCCCCAGCATTTT.

Only a few counts were recorded for this clonotype. The rearrangement links TRBV7-2 to TRBJ2-3, with D possibly TRBD2 on 6 matching bases. Germline V lookup: CDR1 SGHTA, CDR2 FQGNSA. The V and J ends lost 2 bases and 0 bases respectively, with 12 bases between them. The length of the CDR3 is 16 residues. DNA for the CDR3: TGTGCCAGCAGCTTAAGGTTAAGCGGGAGCACAGATACGCAGTATTTT. This encodes CASSLRLSGSTDTQYF.

The chain recombines TRBV5-1 with TRBJ1-3, with a tentative D call TRBD1 (6 bases). V lost 0 bases to trimming and J lost 4 bases, with 14 bases between them. The CDR3 sequence is 16 residues long. From germline, CDR1 is SGHRS and CDR2 YFSETQ. Here the CDR3 reads CASSLDGQGYGNTIYF. As DNA, the CDR3 is TGCGCCAGCAGCTTGGACGGTCAGGGGTACGGAAACACCATATATTTT.

As concerns this clonotype: With a far larger clone one base away, a read error is the likely cause. V gene TRBV5-1 combines with J gene TRBJ2-3; unclear D gene. CDR3 length: 11 residues. Germline V CDR1 and CDR2: SGHRS, YFSETQ. CDR3 coding DNA: TGCGCCAGCAGCTTATCTGATACGCATTATTTT. It specifies CASSLSDTHYF.

This clonotype was picked up one time. The rearrangement uses TRBV7-3 and TRBJ2-1; TRBD2 agrees at 8 bases. After removal of 5 bases from V and 3 bases from J, the junction contained 9 bases not matched to a gene. Germline V gene data show CDR1 as SGHTA and CDR2 as FQGTGA. This CDR3 region has 16 residues. The CDR3, as DNA: TGTGCCAGCAGCCTCCTCAGCGGGACTAGCTACAATGAGCAGTTCTTC. Residues: CASSLLSGTSYNEQFF.

This clonotype was found many times. This rearrangement joins TRBV3-1 to TRBJ2-1, with TRBD2 as a possible D gene (6 bases). V dropped 6 bases and J dropped 9 bases, with 9 bases sitting between them. The CDR3 runs 11 residues. Germline V gene data show CDR1 as LGHDT and CDR2 as YNNKEL (reference sequence). The CDR3 nucleotides are TGTGCCAGCAGGGTGGGGGGTGAGCAGTTCTTC. Residues: CASRVGGEQFF.

The V and J genes are TRBV7-9 and TRBJ2-3, with D possibly TRBD1 on 6 matching bases. The CDR3 contains 16 residues. The V gene's germline CDR1 is SEHNR and CDR2 FQNEAQ (reference sequence). With 4 bases removed from V and 1 base from J, the gap between germline ends came to 15 bases. This CDR3 reads CASSSDSDFGTDTQYF. In nucleotides, the CDR3 is TGTGCCAGCAGCTCGGACAGTGATTTTGGCACAGATACGCAGTATTTT.

This clonotype was counted a few times. The gene calls are TRBV12-3 or TRBV12-4 and TRBJ2-7; 7 positions match TRBD1. The J segment lost 0 bases and the V segment lost 5 bases, leaving 7 bases of the junction unmatched. The CDR3 contains 15 residues. CDR3 coding DNA: TGTGCCAGCAGTACTAACAGGGGTCTCTCCTACGAGCAGTACTTC. It encodes CASSTNRGLSYEQYF.

CDR3 nucleotides: TGCAGTGCTAGAGAAAGGTTCCGGCTCCAAGGCAATGAGCAGTTCTTC. It codes for CSARERFRLQGNEQFF. This chain uses TRBV20-1 with TRBJ2-1; no clear D gene. V lost 0 bases to trimming and J lost 6 bases, with 18 bases between them. The CDR3 is 16 amino acids. Germline V lookup: CDR1 DFQATT, CDR2 SNEGSKA (reference sequence).

V and J are TRBV7-7 and TRBJ2-2, with 9 bases matching TRBD1. Germline V gene data show CDR1 as SSHAT and CDR2 as FNYEAQ (reference sequence). The ends lost 3 bases at V and 2 bases at J; junction bases unmatched: 4. This CDR3 has 16 residues. The CDR3 DNA is TGTGCCAGCAGCTTCACAGGGGGCCCAAACACCGGGGAGCTGTTTTTT. It is translated as CASSFTGGPNTGELFF.